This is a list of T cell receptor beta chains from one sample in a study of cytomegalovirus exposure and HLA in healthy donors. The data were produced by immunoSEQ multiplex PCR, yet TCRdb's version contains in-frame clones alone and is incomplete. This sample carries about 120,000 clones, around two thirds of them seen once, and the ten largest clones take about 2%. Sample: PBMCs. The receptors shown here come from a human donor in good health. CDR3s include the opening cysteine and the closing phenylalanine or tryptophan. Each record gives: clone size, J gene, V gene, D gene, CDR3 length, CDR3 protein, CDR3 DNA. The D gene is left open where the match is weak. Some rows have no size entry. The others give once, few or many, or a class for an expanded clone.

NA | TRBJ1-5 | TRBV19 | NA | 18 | CASSDSFRRRRHNQPQHF | TGTGCCAGTAGCGACAGTTTCCGAAGAAGACGCCACAATCAGCCCCAGCATTTT
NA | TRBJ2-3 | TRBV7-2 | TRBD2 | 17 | CASSKAPYSGGTNTQYF | TGTGCCAGCAGCAAAGCTCCTTATAGCGGGGGTACAAATACGCAGTATTTT
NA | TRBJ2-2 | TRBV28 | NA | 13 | CASTLTNTGELFF | TGTGCCAGCACTCTAACGAACACCGGGGAGCTGTTTTTT
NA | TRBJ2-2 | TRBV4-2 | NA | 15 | CASSQAGSNTGELFF | TGTGCCAGCAGCCAAGCGGGGTCCAACACCGGGGAGCTGTTTTTT
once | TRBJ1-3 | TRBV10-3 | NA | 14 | CAIRPDTSGNTIYF | TGTGCCATCCGTCCAGATACCTCTGGAAACACCATATATTTT
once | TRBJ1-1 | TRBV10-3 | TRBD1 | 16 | CATSLRDRGMNTEAFF | TGTGCCACCTCCCTCCGGGACAGGGGAATGAACACTGAAGCTTTCTTT
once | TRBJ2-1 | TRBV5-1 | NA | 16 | CASSLEGQGFGNEQFF | TGCGCCAGCAGCTTGGAGGGTCAGGGGTTTGGCAATGAGCAGTTCTTC
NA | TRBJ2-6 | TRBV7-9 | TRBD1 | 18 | CASSTTNRGNGGANVLTF | TGTGCCAGCAGCACCACAAACAGGGGGAATGGTGGGGCCAACGTCCTGACTTTC
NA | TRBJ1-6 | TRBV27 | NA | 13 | CASRAAGEGPLHF | TGTGCCAGCAGGGCCGCAGGGGAGGGACCCCTCCACTTT
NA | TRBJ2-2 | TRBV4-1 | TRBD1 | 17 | CASSHQTGGSNTGELFF | TGCGCCAGCAGCCACCAGACAGGGGGTTCGAACACCGGGGAGCTGTTTTTT